The clone carrying this T cell receptor (beta chain) came up once. Its specificity is not known. Assays were performed on roughly 94,000 TCR templates per sample. The method was immunoSEQ multiplex PCR; TCRdb's version includes in-frame clones alone and lacks a portion of them. This table has about 100,000 clones, approximately 94% appearing once. The sample is drawn from a study of siplizumab effects on memory and regulatory T cells. The CDR3 totals 17 residues. The germline gives CDR1 SGHRS, CDR2 YFSETQ. V dropped 3 bases and J dropped 0 bases, with 13 bases sitting between them. Whole-study findings and limits: Alloreactive clones mapping to unstimulated subsets formed only a minor fraction.

The sequence came from a human donor in good health. Sequencing used non-Treg CD4+ T cells sorted from blood. The chain recombines TRBV5-1 with TRBJ2-6, with D maybe TRBD2 (6 bases). CDR3 in amino acids: CASSSPTSSSGANVLTF. CDR3 nucleotides: TGCGCCAGCAGCTCCCCCACTAGCTCCTCTGGGGCCAACGTCCTGACTTTC.